Sequencing of this T cell receptor (beta chain) was carried out in a study of blood T cells in healthy people across ages. Primed by a sample-barcoded 5' primer and a J-beta primer mix, a second PCR proceeded for about 7 to 11 cycles. Via MiXCR, TCRdb re-called the 5' RACE reads, giving one row per CDR3 protein. The repertoire holds 750,000 to 950,000 distinct CDR3 sequences, with almost 30% as singletons. Study-wide results and caveats: Roughly linear declines in TCR beta diversity per million T cells occurred with age. Compared with aged donors, long-lived donors showed fewer expanded clones, suggesting selection. Expanded clonotype shifts may have been confounded, as the donors had an unknown CMV status.

Germline V gene data show CDR1 as MGHRA and CDR2 as YSYEKL. CDR3 length equals 14 residues. V lost 2 bases to trimming and J lost 3 bases, with 9 bases between them. Points on this clonotype: Its target is unknown.

A further study also used this sample, focusing on T cells of mothers and their children. This second report adds: Overlap measured in related mother-child pairs was slightly, non-significantly higher than in unrelated pairs.

V gene TRBV4-1 combines with J gene TRBJ2-3; D is ambiguous. The source material was blood. The TCR was taken from a woman aged 40 to 50 in good health. The CDR3 protein is CASSQSALTDTQYF. CDR3 nucleotide sequence: TGCGCCAGCAGCCAATCCGCATTAACAGATACGCAGTATTTT.